This T cell receptor beta chain derives from a study of blood T cell repertoires in COVID-19. Overall study: Acute-phase and convalescent COVID-19 samples originated in the United States, Italy and Spain.

Cohorts were assigned according to the clinical history that participants reported. The protocol was immunoSEQ multiplex PCR, while the TCRdb copy is restricted to in-frame clones and leaves out a portion. The data show about 270,000 clones, around 93% seen once. The CDR3 covers 17 residues. Germline CDR1 reads MNHEY; CDR2 reads SMNVEV (reference sequence). The trim removed 5 bases at V and 6 bases at J, leaving 13 bases unmatched. The clonotype was recovered from a man aged 35 to 55 who had been exposed to COVID-19. The V call is TRBV27, the J call TRBJ1-5; 10 bases are a match to TRBD1. Sequencing was carried out using PBMCs or T cells enriched from blood (not recorded which). CDR3 sequence: CASSPMLSGQGSQPQHF. The CDR3 coding sequence is TGTGCCAGCAGTCCAATGTTATCGGGACAGGGGAGTCAGCCCCAGCATTTT.